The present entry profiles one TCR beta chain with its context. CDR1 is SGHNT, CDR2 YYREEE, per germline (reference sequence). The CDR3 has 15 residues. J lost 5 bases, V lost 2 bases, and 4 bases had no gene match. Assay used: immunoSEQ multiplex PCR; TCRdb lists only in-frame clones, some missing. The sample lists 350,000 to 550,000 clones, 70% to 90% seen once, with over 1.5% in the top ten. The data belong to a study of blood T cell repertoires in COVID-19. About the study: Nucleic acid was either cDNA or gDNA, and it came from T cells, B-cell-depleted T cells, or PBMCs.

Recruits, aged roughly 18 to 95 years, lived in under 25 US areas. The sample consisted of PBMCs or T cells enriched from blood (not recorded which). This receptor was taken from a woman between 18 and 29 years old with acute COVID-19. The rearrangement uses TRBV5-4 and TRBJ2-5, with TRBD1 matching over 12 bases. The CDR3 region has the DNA TGTGCCAGCAGCTTAGGGACAGGGGGCGGGGAGACCCAGTACTTC. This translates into CASSLGTGGGETQYF.